The 2 T cell receptor beta chains presented below share a single source sample, sequenced in a study of blood T cell repertoires in COVID-19 (dated by TCRdb to 2020 to 2022). Libraries were constructed by the immunoSEQ multiplex PCR assay. Entries here come from immuneACCESS through TCRdb and include only in-frame sequences with V and J called. Some clones fail to appear in such tables; in the studies checked, an unresolved V gene covers under half of the shortfall, and the cause of the remainder is unknown. Within this sample are about 230,000 clones, with nearly 90% of them counted one time only. The ten largest account for almost 4% of the sample. What was sequenced was PBMCs or T cells enriched from blood (not recorded which). These receptors all come from a woman aged 30 to 39 with acute COVID-19.

This chain joins TRBV28 and TRBJ2-7; 7 bases are shared with TRBD2. CDR1 MDHEN and CDR2 SYDVKM come from the germline V gene. V lost 5 bases, J lost 2 bases, and 12 bases stayed unmatched. This CDR3 has 16 residues. The chain's CDR3 is CASSPPPGRDPYEQYF. The CDR3 DNA follows: TGTGCCAGCAGTCCGCCCCCGGGGAGGGACCCCTACGAGCAGTACTTC.

This clone has a handful of counts. Distinct nucleotide sequences in the sample also encode this CDR3. The chain recombines TRBV19 with TRBJ1-2, with D perhaps matching TRBD1 (6 bases). Germline CDR1 and CDR2: LNHDA and SQIVND (reference sequence). The CDR3 runs 13 residues. V was pared by 9 bases and J by 4 bases, with 15 bases between. The CDR3 nucleotides are TGTGCCAGCACCCGAGGGGGATTCTATGGCTACACCTTC. Translating gives CASTRGGFYGYTF.